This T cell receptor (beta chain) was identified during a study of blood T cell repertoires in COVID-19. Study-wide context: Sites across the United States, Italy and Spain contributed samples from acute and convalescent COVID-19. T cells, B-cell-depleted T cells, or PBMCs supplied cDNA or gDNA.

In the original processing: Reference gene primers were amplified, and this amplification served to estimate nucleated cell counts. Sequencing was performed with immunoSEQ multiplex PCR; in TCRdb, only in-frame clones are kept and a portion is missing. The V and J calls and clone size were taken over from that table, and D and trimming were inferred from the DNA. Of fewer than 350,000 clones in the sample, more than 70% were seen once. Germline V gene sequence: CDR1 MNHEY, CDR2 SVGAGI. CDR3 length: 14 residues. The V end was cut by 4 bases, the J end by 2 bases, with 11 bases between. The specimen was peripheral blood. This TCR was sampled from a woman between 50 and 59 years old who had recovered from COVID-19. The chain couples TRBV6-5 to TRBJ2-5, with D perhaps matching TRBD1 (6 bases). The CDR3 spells CASSFTTGQETQYF. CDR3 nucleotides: TGTGCCAGCAGTTTTACTACAGGGCAAGAGACCCAGTACTTC.